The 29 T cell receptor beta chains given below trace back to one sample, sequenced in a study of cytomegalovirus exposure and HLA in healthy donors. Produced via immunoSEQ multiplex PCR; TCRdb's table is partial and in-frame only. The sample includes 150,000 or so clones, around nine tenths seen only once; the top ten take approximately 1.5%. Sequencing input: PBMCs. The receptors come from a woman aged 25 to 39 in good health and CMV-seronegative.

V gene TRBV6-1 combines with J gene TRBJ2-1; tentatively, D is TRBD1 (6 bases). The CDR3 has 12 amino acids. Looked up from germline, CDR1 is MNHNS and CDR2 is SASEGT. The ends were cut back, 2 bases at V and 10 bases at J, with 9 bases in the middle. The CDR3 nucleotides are TGTGCCAGCAGTGAATTCGGGACAGAGCAGTTCTTC. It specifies CASSEFGTEQFF.

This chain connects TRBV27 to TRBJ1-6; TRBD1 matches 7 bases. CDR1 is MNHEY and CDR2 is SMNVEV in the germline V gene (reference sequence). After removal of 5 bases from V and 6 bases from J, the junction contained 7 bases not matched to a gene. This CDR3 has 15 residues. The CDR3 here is CASSDRDSGNSPLHF. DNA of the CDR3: TGTGCCAGCAGTGACAGGGATTCTGGTAATTCACCCCTCCACTTT.

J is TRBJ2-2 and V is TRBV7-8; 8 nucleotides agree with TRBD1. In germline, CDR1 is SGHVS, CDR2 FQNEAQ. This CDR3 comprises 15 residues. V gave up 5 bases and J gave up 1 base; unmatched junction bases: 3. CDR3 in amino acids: CASSPGGRNTGELFF. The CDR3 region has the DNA TGTGCCAGCAGCCCAGGGGGCAGGAACACCGGGGAGCTGTTTTTT.

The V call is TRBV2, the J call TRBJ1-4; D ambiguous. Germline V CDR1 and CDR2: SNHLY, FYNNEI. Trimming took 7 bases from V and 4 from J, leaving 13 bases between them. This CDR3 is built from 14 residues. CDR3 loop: CASILSGNNEKLFF. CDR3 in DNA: TGTGCCAGCATATTGAGCGGCAATAATGAAAAACTGTTTTTT.

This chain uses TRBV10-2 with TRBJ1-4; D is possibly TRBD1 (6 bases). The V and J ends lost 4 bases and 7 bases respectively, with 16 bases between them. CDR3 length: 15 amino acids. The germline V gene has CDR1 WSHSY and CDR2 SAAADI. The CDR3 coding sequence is TGCGCCAGCAGTGGCGGGGGGCGGGTCAGTGAAAAACTGTTTTTT. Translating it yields CASSGGGRVSEKLFF.

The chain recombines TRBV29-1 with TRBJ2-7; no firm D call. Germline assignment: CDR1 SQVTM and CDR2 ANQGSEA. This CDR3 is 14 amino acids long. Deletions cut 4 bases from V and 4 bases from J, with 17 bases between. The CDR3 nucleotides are TGCAGCGTTGTGGGTGGTACAAGAGGTTACGAGCAGTACTTC. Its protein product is CSVVGGTRGYEQYF.

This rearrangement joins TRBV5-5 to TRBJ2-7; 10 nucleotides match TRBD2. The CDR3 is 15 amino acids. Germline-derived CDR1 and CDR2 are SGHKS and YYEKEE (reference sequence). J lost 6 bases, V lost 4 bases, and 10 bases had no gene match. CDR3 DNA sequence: TGTGCCAGCAGCATACAGCTAGCGGGGGAGGGCGAGCAGTACTTC. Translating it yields CASSIQLAGEGEQYF.

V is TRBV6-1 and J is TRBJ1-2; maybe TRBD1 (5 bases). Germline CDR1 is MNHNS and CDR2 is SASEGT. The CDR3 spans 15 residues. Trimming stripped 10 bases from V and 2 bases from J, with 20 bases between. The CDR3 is CATKYRGGLNYGYTF. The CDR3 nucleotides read TGTGCCACCAAATATCGGGGGGGACTAAACTATGGCTACACCTTC.

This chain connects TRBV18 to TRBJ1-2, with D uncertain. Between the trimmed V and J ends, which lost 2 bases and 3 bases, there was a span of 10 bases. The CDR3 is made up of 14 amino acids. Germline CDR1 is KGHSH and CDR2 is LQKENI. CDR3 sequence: CASSPSGSHYGYTF. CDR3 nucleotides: TGTGCCAGCTCACCATCGGGGTCCCACTATGGCTACACCTTC.

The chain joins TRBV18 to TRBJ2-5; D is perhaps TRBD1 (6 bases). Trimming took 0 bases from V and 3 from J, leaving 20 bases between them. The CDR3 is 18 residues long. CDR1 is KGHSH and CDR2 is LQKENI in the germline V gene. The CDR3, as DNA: TGTGCCAGCTCACCACCGGTGGCCGACCCCCGGACAGAAGAGACCCAGTACTTC. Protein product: CASSPPVADPRTEETQYF.

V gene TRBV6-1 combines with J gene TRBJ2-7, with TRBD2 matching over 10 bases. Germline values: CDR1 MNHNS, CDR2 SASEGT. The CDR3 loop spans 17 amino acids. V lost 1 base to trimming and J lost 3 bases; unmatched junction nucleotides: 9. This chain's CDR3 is CASSEEGWTSGFYEQYF. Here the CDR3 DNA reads TGTGCCAGCAGTGAAGAGGGATGGACTAGCGGATTCTACGAGCAGTACTTC.

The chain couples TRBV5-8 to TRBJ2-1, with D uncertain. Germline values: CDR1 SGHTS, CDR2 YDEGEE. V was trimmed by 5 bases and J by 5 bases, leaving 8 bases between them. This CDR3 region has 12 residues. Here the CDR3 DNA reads TGTGCCAGCAGGAACTTCAACAATGAGCAGTTCTTC. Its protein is CASRNFNNEQFF.

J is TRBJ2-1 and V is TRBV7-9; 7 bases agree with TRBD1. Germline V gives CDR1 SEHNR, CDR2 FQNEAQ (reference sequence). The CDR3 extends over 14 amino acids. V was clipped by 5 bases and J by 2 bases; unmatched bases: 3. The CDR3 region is CASSLGQTYNEQFF. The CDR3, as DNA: TGTGCCAGCAGCCTGGGACAGACCTACAATGAGCAGTTCTTC.

The CDR3 reads CASIERAQYF. The CDR3 DNA follows: TGTGCCAGCATAGAGAGGGCCCAGTACTTC. V usage is TRBV14 and J usage is TRBJ2-5, with a tentative D call TRBD2 (5 bases). This CDR3 comprises 10 residues. Trimming pared 7 bases from V and 9 bases from J, leaving 9 bases between. Germline loops: CDR1 SGHDN, CDR2 FVKESK.

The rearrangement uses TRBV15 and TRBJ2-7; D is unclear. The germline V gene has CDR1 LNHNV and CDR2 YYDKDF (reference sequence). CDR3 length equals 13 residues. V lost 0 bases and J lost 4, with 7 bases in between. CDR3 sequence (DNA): TGTGCCACCAGCAGAGATCTATCATACGAGCAGTACTTC. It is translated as CATSRDLSYEQYF.

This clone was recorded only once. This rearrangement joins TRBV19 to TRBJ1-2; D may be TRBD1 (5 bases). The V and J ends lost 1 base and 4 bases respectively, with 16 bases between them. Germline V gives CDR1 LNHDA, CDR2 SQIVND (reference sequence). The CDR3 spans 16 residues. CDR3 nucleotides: TGTGCCAGTAGTATAGCTCTGGCAGGGTCCCCCTATGGCTACACCTTC. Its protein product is CASSIALAGSPYGYTF.

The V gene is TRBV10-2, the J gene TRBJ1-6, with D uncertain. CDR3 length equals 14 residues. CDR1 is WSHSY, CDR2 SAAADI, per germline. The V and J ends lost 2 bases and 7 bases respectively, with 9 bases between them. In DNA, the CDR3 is TGCGCCAGCAGTGAGCCGGACTTAAATTCACCCCTCCACTTT. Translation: CASSEPDLNSPLHF.

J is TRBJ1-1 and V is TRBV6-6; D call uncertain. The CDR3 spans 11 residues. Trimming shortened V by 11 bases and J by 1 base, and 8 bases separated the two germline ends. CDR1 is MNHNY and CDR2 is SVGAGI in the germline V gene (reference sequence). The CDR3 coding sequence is TGTGCCGCCGTCGGGAACACTGAAGCTTTCTTT. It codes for CAAVGNTEAFF.

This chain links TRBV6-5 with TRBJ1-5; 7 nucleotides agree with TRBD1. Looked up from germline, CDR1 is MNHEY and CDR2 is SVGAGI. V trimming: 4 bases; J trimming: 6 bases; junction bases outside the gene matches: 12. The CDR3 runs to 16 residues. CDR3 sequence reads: CASSSTGLYVGQPQHF. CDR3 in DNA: TGTGCCAGCAGTTCGACAGGGTTATACGTCGGTCAGCCCCAGCATTTT.

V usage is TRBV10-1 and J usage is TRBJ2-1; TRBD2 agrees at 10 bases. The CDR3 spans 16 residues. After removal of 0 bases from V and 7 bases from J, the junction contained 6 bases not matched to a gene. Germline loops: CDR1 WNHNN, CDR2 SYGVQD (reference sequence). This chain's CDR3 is CASSESLLAGKNEQFF. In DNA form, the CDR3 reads TGCGCCAGCAGTGAGTCACTACTAGCGGGAAAGAATGAGCAGTTCTTC.

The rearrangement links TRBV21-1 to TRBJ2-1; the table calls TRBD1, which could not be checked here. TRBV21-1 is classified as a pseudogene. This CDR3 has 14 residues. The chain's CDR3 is CASRGTGSYNEQFF. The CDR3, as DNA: TGTGCCAGCAGGGGGACAGGGTCCTACAATGAGCAGTTCTTC.

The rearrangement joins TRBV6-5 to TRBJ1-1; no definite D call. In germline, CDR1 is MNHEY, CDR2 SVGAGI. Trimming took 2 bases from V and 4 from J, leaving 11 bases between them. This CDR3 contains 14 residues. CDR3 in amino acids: CASSYLTGGTEAFF. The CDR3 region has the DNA TGTGCCAGCAGTTACCTAACTGGCGGCACTGAAGCTTTCTTT.

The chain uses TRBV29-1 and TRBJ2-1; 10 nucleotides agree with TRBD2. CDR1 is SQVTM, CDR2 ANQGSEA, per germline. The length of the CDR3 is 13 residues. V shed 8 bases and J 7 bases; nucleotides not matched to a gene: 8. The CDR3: CSIKAGGVNEQFF. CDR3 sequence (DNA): TGCAGCATAAAAGCGGGGGGGGTTAATGAGCAGTTCTTC.

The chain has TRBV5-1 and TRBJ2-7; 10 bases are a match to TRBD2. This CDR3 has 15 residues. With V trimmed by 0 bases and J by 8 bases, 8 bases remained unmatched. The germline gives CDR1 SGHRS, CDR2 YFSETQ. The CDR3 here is CASSLGEGLARKQYF. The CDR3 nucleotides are TGCGCCAGCAGCTTGGGGGAGGGACTAGCGCGAAAGCAGTACTTC.

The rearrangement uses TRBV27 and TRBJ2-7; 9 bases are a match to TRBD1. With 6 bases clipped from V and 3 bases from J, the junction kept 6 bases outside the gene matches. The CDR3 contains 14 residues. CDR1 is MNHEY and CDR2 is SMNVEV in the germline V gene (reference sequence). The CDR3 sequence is CASRIGGQGYEQYF. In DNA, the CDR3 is TGTGCCAGCAGGATAGGGGGACAGGGCTACGAGCAGTACTTC.

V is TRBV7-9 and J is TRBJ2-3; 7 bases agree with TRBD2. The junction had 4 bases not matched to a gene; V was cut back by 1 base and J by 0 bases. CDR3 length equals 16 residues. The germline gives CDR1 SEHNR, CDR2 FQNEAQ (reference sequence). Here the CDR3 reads CASSLGGGGSTDTQYF. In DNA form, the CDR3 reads TGTGCCAGCAGCTTAGGTGGGGGAGGGAGCACAGATACGCAGTATTTT.

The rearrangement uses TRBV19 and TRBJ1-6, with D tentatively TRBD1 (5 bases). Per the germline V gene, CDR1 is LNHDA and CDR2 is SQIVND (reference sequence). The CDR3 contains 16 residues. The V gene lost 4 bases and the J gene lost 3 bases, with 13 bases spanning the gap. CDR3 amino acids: CASSTLTGIYNSPLHF. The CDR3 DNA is TGTGCCAGTAGTACCCTCACAGGAATCTATAATTCACCCCTCCACTTT. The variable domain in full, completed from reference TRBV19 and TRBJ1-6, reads DGGITQSPKYLFRKEGQNVTLSCEQNLNHDAMYWYRQDPGQGLRLIYYSQIVNDFQKGDIAEGYSVSREKKESFPLTVTSAQKNPTAFYLCASSTLTGIYNSPLHFGNGTRLTVT.

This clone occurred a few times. The CDR3 DNA is TGCGCCAGCAGCCATGGGACAGGAGAGCAGTACTTC. Translating gives CASSHGTGEQYF. This chain joins TRBV4-3 and TRBJ2-7, with TRBD1 matching over 8 bases. The CDR3 contains 12 residues. V lost 3 bases and J lost 7; bases outside the gene matches: 2. Germline V CDR1 and CDR2: LGHNA, YSLEER.

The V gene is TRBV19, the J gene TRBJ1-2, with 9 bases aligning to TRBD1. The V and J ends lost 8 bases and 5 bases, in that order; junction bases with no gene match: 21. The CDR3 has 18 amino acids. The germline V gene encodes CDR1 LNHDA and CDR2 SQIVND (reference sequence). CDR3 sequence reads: CASRPPGTGYVLTYGYTF. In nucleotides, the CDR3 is TGTGCCAGTCGACCGCCGGGGACAGGGTACGTCCTAACGTATGGCTACACCTTC.